These 18 T cell receptor beta chains were sequenced from one sample in a study of CD8 T cells in Susac syndrome. cDNA came from roughly 0.5 to 1 ug RNA primed by random hexamers. TCRdb re-called the immunoSEQ multiplex PCR reads through MiXCR, storing one row per CDR3 protein. Of some 96,000 distinct CDR3 sequences listed, around 94% are singletons. The sample was CD4+ T cells from PBMCs. The receptors derive from a human donor with Susac syndrome.

The sample holds one count of this clonotype. The chain employs TRBV21-1 and TRBJ1-5. TRBV21-1 is deemed a pseudogene. The CDR3 has 16 amino acids. The DNA of the CDR3 is TGTGCCAGCAGCATTGGGCCTTCGAATAGCAATCAGCCCCAGCATTTT. It yields the protein CASSIGPSNSNQPQHF.

The V and J genes are TRBV29-1 and TRBJ1-4; D is ambiguous. The CDR3 contains 13 residues. Germline V gives CDR1 SQVTM, CDR2 ANQGSEA. V lost 4 bases and J 0 bases, leaving 6 bases between the germline ends. The chain's CDR3 is CSVATATNEKLFF. The CDR3 coding sequence is TGCAGCGTTGCGACCGCAACTAATGAAAAACTGTTTTTT.

This chain joins TRBV28 and TRBJ2-5, with 8 bases aligning to TRBD2. Germline assignment: CDR1 MDHEN and CDR2 SYDVKM. The V and J ends lost 6 bases and 1 base, in that order; junction bases with no gene match: 7. The CDR3 sequence is 15 residues long. The CDR3 here is CASSPLAGPQETQYF. The DNA for the CDR3 is TGTGCCAGCAGCCCTCTAGCGGGCCCCCAAGAGACCCAGTACTTC.

This chain joins TRBV7-9 and TRBJ2-5; D is unresolved. The CDR3 consists of 15 residues. V shed 4 bases and J shed 2 bases, with 14 bases lying between them. Germline V gives CDR1 SEHNR, CDR2 FQNEAQ (reference sequence). The CDR3 coding sequence is TGTGCCAGCAGCTATCTCCACGGACGGCAAGAGACCCAGTACTTC. It specifies CASSYLHGRQETQYF.

CDR3 sequence (DNA): TGTGCCAGCAGCTTCTTGGGACAAGAACAGCCCCAGCATTTT. It is translated as CASSFLGQEQPQHF. The chain carries TRBV11-2 and TRBJ1-5; maybe TRBD1 (6 bases). The CDR3 has 14 residues. Germline CDR1 reads SGHAT; CDR2 reads FQNNGV. V lost 3 bases and J lost 7, with 13 bases in between. Variable domain in full (rest from reference TRBV11-2 and TRBJ1-5): EAGVAQSPRYKIIEKRQSVAFWCNPISGHATLYWYQQILGQGPKLLIQFQNNGVVDDSQLPKDRFSAERLKGVDSTLKIQPAKLEDSAVYLCASSFLGQEQPQHFGDGTRLSIL.

The rearrangement uses TRBV24-1 and TRBJ2-5; maybe TRBD1 (5 bases). Germline-derived CDR1 and CDR2 are KGHDR and SFDVKD. Trimming left V 4 bases short and J 5 bases short, with 10 bases between. This CDR3 spans 13 amino acids. This CDR3 reads CATSERGRETQYF. The DNA of the CDR3 is TGTGCCACCAGTGAAAGGGGTAGGGAGACCCAGTACTTC.

This chain links TRBV7-9 with TRBJ2-7; 9 nucleotides align to TRBD2. V dropped 1 base and J dropped 6; count of bases not matched to a gene: 7. The CDR3 length is 15 residues. Per germline, CDR1 SEHNR and CDR2 FQNEAQ (reference sequence). CDR3 sequence: CASSLEVASGVEQYF. The DNA for the CDR3 is TGTGCCAGCAGCTTAGAAGTCGCTAGCGGGGTCGAGCAGTACTTC. The variable domain in full, completed from reference TRBV7-9 and TRBJ2-7, reads DTGVSQNPRHKITKRGQNVTFRCDPISEHNRLYWYRQTLGQGPEFLTYFQNEAQLEKSRLLSDRFSAERPKGSFSTLEIQRTEQGDSAMYLCASSLEVASGVEQYFGPGTRLTVT.

The CDR3 loop reads CASSYRAGASTDTQYF. The CDR3 nucleotides read TGTGCCAGCAGTTATCGAGCGGGGGCCAGCACAGATACGCAGTATTTT. The genes are TRBV12-3 or TRBV12-4 and TRBJ2-3; 8 nucleotides line up with TRBD2. The CDR3 is 16 residues long. Losses at the gene ends were 4 bases for V and 0 bases for J; bases not matched to a gene: 6.

The genes are TRBV11-2 and TRBJ1-4; D gene ambiguous. CDR3 length: 14 residues. Trimming shortened V by 5 bases and J by 4 bases, and 11 bases separated the two germline ends. Looked up from germline, CDR1 is SGHAT and CDR2 is FQNNGV. The CDR3 reads CASSPGQFNEKLFF. The CDR3 DNA is TGTGCCAGCAGCCCCGGCCAGTTTAATGAAAAACTGTTTTTT.

Only a few counts were recorded for this clonotype. The rearrangement joins TRBV9 to TRBJ2-5, with D maybe TRBD2 (6 bases). Germline V gene sequence: CDR1 SGDLS, CDR2 YYNGEE. V dropped 2 bases and J dropped 2 bases, with 7 bases sitting between them. The CDR3 loop spans 13 amino acids. The CDR3 region has the DNA TGTGCCAGCAGCGTGGCGGGGCAAGAGACCCAGTACTTC. It translates to CASSVAGQETQYF.

The chain recombines TRBV11-2 with TRBJ2-3; maybe TRBD2 (6 bases). V lost 5 bases and J lost 5, with 11 bases in between. The length of the CDR3 is 13 residues. Germline values: CDR1 SGHAT, CDR2 FQNNGV. CDR3 protein: CASSLGLRDTQYF. As DNA, the CDR3 is TGTGCCAGCAGCCTGGGACTCCGAGATACGCAGTATTTT.

This chain links TRBV3-1 with TRBJ2-5; D uncertain. Trimming left V 0 bases short and J 11 bases short, with 7 bases between. Germline V gives CDR1 LGHDT, CDR2 YNNKEL (reference sequence). This CDR3 spans 11 amino acids. CDR3 residues: CASSQDTVQYF. CDR3 coding DNA: TGTGCCAGCAGCCAAGATACCGTTCAGTACTTC.

This clonotype was recorded a few times. The chain carries TRBV24-1 and TRBJ2-1; D unresolved. Trimming took 6 bases from V and 7 from J, leaving 9 bases between them. The CDR3 is 12 residues long. CDR1 and CDR2 from the germline V gene are KGHDR and SFDVKD. CDR3 in DNA: TGTGCCACCAGTAATGAACTGAATGAGCAGTTCTTC. Protein sequence: CATSNELNEQFF.

The chain couples TRBV19 to TRBJ2-5; the match to TRBD1 covers 9 bases. Germline V gives CDR1 LNHDA, CDR2 SQIVND (reference sequence). This CDR3 spans 13 amino acids. The V gene end was trimmed by 7 bases and the J gene end by 5 bases; junction bases not matched to a gene: 5. The CDR3 region has the DNA TGTGCCAGTAACAAAGGGACAGGGGAGACCCAGTACTTC. As protein: CASNKGTGETQYF. The full variable domain, completed using reference TRBV19 and TRBJ2-5, is DGGITQSPKYLFRKEGQNVTLSCEQNLNHDAMYWYRQDPGQGLRLIYYSQIVNDFQKGDIAEGYSVSREKKESFPLTVTSAQKNPTAFYLCASNKGTGETQYFGPGTRLLVL.

The rearrangement joins TRBV30 to TRBJ2-3, with TRBD1 as a possible D gene (5 bases). V was cut by 2 bases and J by 2 bases, with 8 bases left in between. The CDR3 totals 13 residues. Germline-derived CDR1 and CDR2 are GTSNPN and SVGIG (reference sequence). CDR3 coding DNA: TGTGCCTGGAGTACAGGTTCCACAGATACGCAGTATTTT. Its translation: CAWSTGSTDTQYF.

The chain employs TRBV12-3 or TRBV12-4 and TRBJ1-6, with D possibly TRBD1 on 6 matching bases. V lost 8 bases to trimming and J lost 13 bases, with 15 bases between them. The CDR3 length is 12 residues. The CDR3 loop is CASGHGGPPLHF. In DNA form, the CDR3 reads TGTGCCAGCGGCCATGGGGGCCCGCCCCTCCACTTT.

The chain couples TRBV5-1 to TRBJ1-6; possible D gene TRBD1, 6 bases. Germline CDR1 and CDR2: SGHRS and YFSETQ. The CDR3 loop spans 15 amino acids. V was pared by 2 bases and J by 5 bases, with 11 bases between. This CDR3 is CASSFWGPDNSPLHF. In DNA, the CDR3 is TGCGCCAGCAGCTTCTGGGGGCCGGATAATTCACCCCTCCACTTT. The full variable domain, with the rest looked up from reference TRBV5-1 and TRBJ1-6, is KAGVTQTPRYLIKTRGQQVTLSCSPISGHRSVSWYQQTPGQGLQFLFEYFSETQRNKGNFPGRFSGRQFSNSRSEMNVSTLELGDSALYLCASSFWGPDNSPLHFGNGTRLTVT.

This chain links TRBV14 with TRBJ2-7; possibly TRBD2 for D (6 bases). With 5 bases removed from V and 5 bases from J, the gap between germline ends came to 7 bases. Germline V gives CDR1 SGHDN, CDR2 FVKESK. This CDR3 is built from 11 residues. In nucleotides, the CDR3 is TGTGCCAGCAGCGGAGGGGACGAGCAGTACTTC. This gives the protein CASSGGDEQYF.